The T cell receptor (beta chain) described here comes from a study of shared T cell receptors in the human thymus. This CDR3 is built from 17 residues. Germline CDR1 is LGHNA and CDR2 is YSLEER. V gave up 2 bases and J gave up 0 bases; unmatched junction bases: 7. Data came from immunoSEQ multiplex PCR; TCRdb stores just in-frame clones and leaves some out. The repertoire has about 660,000 clones, around 87% of them found once; the top ten carry roughly 0.0086%. The same data also went into a second study, on human thymus T cells. That paper notes: Each of the donors was a healthy Finnish infant who was undergoing open corrective cardiac surgery for congenital heart defects. Resected material from corrective heart surgery provided the thymus tissue analysed. There appeared to be biased usage of V and J genes in thymic and blood repertoires. What related research reported was that thymic repertoires overlapped highly among unrelated individuals.

This chain joins TRBV4-3 and TRBJ1-5, with 7 bases aligning to TRBD1. This receptor was taken from a boy under two years old with a congenital heart defect. What was sequenced was thymocytes. CDR3 residues: CASSQKADRYSNQPQHF. CDR3 sequence (DNA): TGCGCCAGCAGCCAAAAGGCGGACAGGTATAGCAATCAGCCCCAGCATTTT.